Listed here is a single T cell receptor (beta chain). The antigen remains unidentified. V shed 5 bases and J shed 5 bases, with 12 bases lying between them. CDR3 length: 13 amino acids. The germline gives CDR1 SGHDN, CDR2 FVKESK. The record originates from a study of breast tumors, draining lymph nodes, adjacent tissues. One entry per CDR3 protein results from TCRdb running MiXCR on the multiplex PCR reads. This table has 33,000 or so distinct CDR3 sequences, 63% appearing once. Study-level findings and limits: Tumor TCR diversity was below lymph nodes but above nontumor tissue.

The V call is TRBV14, the J call TRBJ1-2; D is unclear. The source material was breast tumor tissue. This sequence originates from a female donor with breast cancer. Some clones in this sample may be carry-over from other donors' samples. This CDR3 reads CASSAVGGYGYTF. The CDR3 bases are TGTGCCAGCAGCGCTGTTGGAGGATATGGCTACACCTTC.